These T cell receptor beta chains were read from a single sample in a study of T cells in Graves' hyperthyroidism and ophthalmopathy. TCRdb reprocessed the multiplex PCR reads via MiXCR and lists one record per CDR3 protein. This table has 250,000 to 300,000 distinct CDR3 sequences, roughly 19% appearing once. The sequenced sample was blood. Receptor source: a man aged 45-65 years with Graves' ophthalmopathy. The CDR3 runs from the conserved cysteine through the conserved F or W. D genes are given only for firm matches. Clone size appears in some rows only: once, few, many, or a class for an expanded clone.

V: TRBV6-1; size: few; D: TRBD1; J: TRBJ2-2; DNA: TGTGCCAGCAGCCCCGGGACAGGGGAGACCGGGGAGCTGTTTTTT; CDR3: CASSPGTGETGELFF
V: TRBV4-1; size: .; D: .; J: TRBJ2-5; DNA: TGCGCCAGCAGCCAATTACTGGGGGAGACCCAGTACTTC; CDR3: CASSQLLGETQYF
V: TRBV30; size: many; D: TRBD2; J: TRBJ2-3; DNA: TGTGCCTGGAACAGCGGGAGAGTGACAGATACGCAGTATTTT; CDR3: CAWNSGRVTDTQYF
V: TRBV4-1; size: many; D: .; J: TRBJ2-2; DNA: TGCGCCAGCAGCACTAAACACGGCCTTAACACCGGGGAGCTGTTTTTT; CDR3: CASSTKHGLNTGELFF
V: TRBV28; size: .; D: TRBD1; J: TRBJ2-5; DNA: TGTGCCAGCAGTTTAGACAGGGTAAAGACCCAGTACTTC; CDR3: CASSLDRVKTQYF
V: TRBV4-2; size: few; D: TRBD1; J: TRBJ2-7; DNA: TGTGCCAGCAGCCCGACAGGGGGCACGTCCTACGAGCAGTACTTC; CDR3: CASSPTGGTSYEQYF
V: TRBV28; size: many; D: .; J: TRBJ2-5; DNA: TGTGCCAGCAGTCTCCCCCCTACAGGGATCGAAAGGGAGACCCAGTACTTC; CDR3: CASSLPPTGIERETQYF
V: TRBV6-1; size: many; D: TRBD2; J: TRBJ2-1; DNA: TGTGCCAGCAGTGAACTAGCGGGAGGCCCCTACAATGAGCAGTTCTTC; CDR3: CASSELAGGPYNEQFF
V: TRBV30; size: many; D: .; J: TRBJ2-5; DNA: TGTGCCTGGAGGAATCAGGACCTAGGGGACCAGTACTTC; CDR3: CAWRNQDLGDQYF
V: TRBV30; size: few; D: .; J: TRBJ1-5; DNA: TGTGCCTGGCAGGACACTAGCAATCAGCCCCAGCATTTT; CDR3: CAWQDTSNQPQHF
V: TRBV6-1; size: .; D: .; J: TRBJ1-2; DNA: TGTGCCAGCAGGACGAACTATGGCTACACCTTC; CDR3: CASRTNYGYTF
V: TRBV20-1; size: .; D: TRBD2; J: TRBJ2-1; DNA: TGCAGTGCTAAGTTAGCGGGCGGAGTTTACTCCTACAATGAGCAGTTCTTC; CDR3: CSAKLAGGVYSYNEQFF
V: TRBV3-1; size: .; D: .; J: TRBJ1-6; DNA: TGTGCCAGCAGCCAAGATCTGTTATCACCCCTCCACTTT; CDR3: CASSQDLLSPLHF
V: TRBV12-3/TRBV12-4; size: many; D: .; J: TRBJ2-5; DNA: TGTGCCAGCACCAGAGCCCCTTCAAAGGGAGAGACCCAGTACTTC; CDR3: CASTRAPSKGETQYF
V: TRBV6-1; size: .; D: .; J: TRBJ2-3; DNA: TGTGCCAGCAGTTCGTTAGTACGAGATTTTGATACGCAGTATTTT; CDR3: CASSSLVRDFDTQYF
V: TRBV9; size: few; D: .; J: TRBJ1-1; DNA: TGTGCCAGCAGCGGTCACCCGGGGGCGGGCACTGAAGCTTTCTTT; CDR3: CASSGHPGAGTEAFF
V: TRBV11-2; size: many; D: .; J: TRBJ2-2; DNA: TGTGCCAGCAGCTCCCACTCAACCTGGGCCACCGGGGAGCTGTTTTTT; CDR3: CASSSHSTWATGELFF
V: TRBV7-9; size: .; D: TRBD1; J: TRBJ2-7; DNA: TGTGCCAGCAGCTCTAGTAGGACAGGGCCCTACGAGCAGTACTTC; CDR3: CASSSSRTGPYEQYF
V: TRBV20-1; size: few; D: TRBD1; J: TRBJ1-2; DNA: TGCAGTGCTAGTTACAGGGGAGGCCATGGCTACACCTTC; CDR3: CSASYRGGHGYTF
V: TRBV28; size: few; D: TRBD1; J: TRBJ1-5; DNA: TGTGCCAGCAGTCCGACTGGACAGGATCGGTCGCATCAGCCCCAGCATTTT; CDR3: CASSPTGQDRSHQPQHF
V: TRBV5-6; size: .; D: .; J: TRBJ1-6; DNA: TGTGCCAGCAGCTTGGGCGGTGGAGCATCACCCCTCCACTTT; CDR3: CASSLGGGASPLHF
V: TRBV20-1; size: .; D: .; J: TRBJ2-5; DNA: TGCAGTGCCCCCAGGTCAGAGACCCAGTACTTC; CDR3: CSAPRSETQYF
V: TRBV27; size: .; D: .; J: TRBJ2-1; DNA: TGTGCCAGCAGTCCCGGAAGGGAGGTATACAATGAGCAGTTCTTC; CDR3: CASSPGREVYNEQFF
V: TRBV11-2; size: many; D: TRBD2; J: TRBJ2-1; DNA: TGTGCCAGCAGCGCCGGGACTAACCCCGGGGATGAGCAGTTCTTC; CDR3: CASSAGTNPGDEQFF
V: TRBV12-5; size: few; D: TRBD2; J: TRBJ2-1; DNA: TGTGCTAGTGGGAATAGCGGGTCGGCGAATGAGCAGTTCTTC; CDR3: CASGNSGSANEQFF
V: TRBV6-1; size: few; D: TRBD1; J: TRBJ1-3; DNA: TGTGCCAGCAGCAAGGACAGGAGCTCTGGAAACACCATATATTTT; CDR3: CASSKDRSSGNTIYF
V: TRBV12-3/TRBV12-4; size: .; D: TRBD2; J: TRBJ2-2; DNA: TGTGCCAGCAGCCCTACTAGCGGAACGAACACCGGGGAGCTGTTTTTT; CDR3: CASSPTSGTNTGELFF
V: TRBV5-1; size: few; D: .; J: TRBJ2-1; DNA: TGCGCCAGCAGCTTGGTCTCAGGGAGTGAGCAGTTCTTC; CDR3: CASSLVSGSEQFF
V: TRBV30; size: few; D: .; J: TRBJ2-3; DNA: TGTGCCTCAATTCTGGAGGGATTATCGCAGTATTTT; CDR3: CASILEGLSQYF
V: TRBV5-4; size: .; D: TRBD1; J: TRBJ1-1; DNA: TGTGCCAGCAGTCGGGACAGGGGCTTGAACACTGAAGCTTTCTTT; CDR3: CASSRDRGLNTEAFF
V: TRBV5-1; size: few; D: .; J: TRBJ1-3; DNA: TGCGCCAGCAGTCCCGACGGAGGCTCTGGAAACACCATATATTTT; CDR3: CASSPDGGSGNTIYF
V: TRBV6-1; size: .; D: .; J: TRBJ2-3; DNA: TGTGCCAGCAGTAACCCAAACCGAGATACGCAGTATTTT; CDR3: CASSNPNRDTQYF
V: TRBV2; size: many; D: .; J: TRBJ2-7; DNA: TGTGCCAGCAGTGAACGGCAGACCTTCTCCTACGAGCAGTACTTC; CDR3: CASSERQTFSYEQYF
V: TRBV20-1; size: many; D: TRBD1; J: TRBJ2-2; DNA: TGCAGTGCTAGAGATCTCTTTAAGGGGGCGAGGACCGGGGAGCTGTTTTTT; CDR3: CSARDLFKGARTGELFF
V: TRBV24-1; size: many; D: TRBD2; J: TRBJ2-1; DNA: TGTGCCACCAGTGATTATGGGACTACCTACAATGAGCAGTTCTTC; CDR3: CATSDYGTTYNEQFF
V: TRBV20-1; size: .; D: .; J: TRBJ2-7; DNA: TGCAGTGCTCATCCCACGGGGGAGGCCCACTACGAGCAGTACTTC; CDR3: CSAHPTGEAHYEQYF
V: TRBV12-3/TRBV12-4; size: few; D: .; J: TRBJ2-7; DNA: TGTGCCAGCAGTTTAGAGTTAGGCAATTACGAGCAGTACTTC; CDR3: CASSLELGNYEQYF
V: TRBV5-5; size: .; D: TRBD1; J: TRBJ1-1; DNA: TGTGCCAGCAGCGCGGGACAGGGGGCTGTCACTGAAGCTTTCTTT; CDR3: CASSAGQGAVTEAFF
V: TRBV5-1; size: many; D: TRBD2; J: TRBJ2-7; DNA: TGCGCCAGCAGCTTGGCAAGCATGGGGGGGTTCGGGGACGAGCAGTACTTC; CDR3: CASSLASMGGFGDEQYF
V: TRBV30; size: .; D: TRBD2; J: TRBJ2-3; DNA: TGTGCCTGGAGTCTGGGACTAGCGGGAGGTCTCACAGATACGCAGTATTTT; CDR3: CAWSLGLAGGLTDTQYF
V: TRBV24-1; size: .; D: .; J: TRBJ2-1; DNA: TGTGCCACCACATTAGGCAATGAGCAGTTCTTC; CDR3: CATTLGNEQFF
V: TRBV2; size: many; D: .; J: TRBJ2-3; DNA: TGTGCCAGCACACAAGAGAAGGGTAGCACAGATACGCAGTATTTT; CDR3: CASTQEKGSTDTQYF
V: TRBV6-1; size: few; D: .; J: TRBJ1-1; DNA: TGTGCCAGCAAAGACACAATGGGGATGAACACTGAAGCTTTCTTT; CDR3: CASKDTMGMNTEAFF
V: TRBV27; size: few; D: .; J: TRBJ2-1; DNA: TGTGCCAGCAGCCCCCCCGCGGTCTCCTACAATGAGCAGTTCTTC; CDR3: CASSPPAVSYNEQFF
V: TRBV5-1; size: many; D: TRBD1; J: TRBJ1-2; DNA: TGCGCCAGCAGCGGCGGACAGGGGGACTATGGCTACACCTTC; CDR3: CASSGGQGDYGYTF
V: TRBV28; size: .; D: .; J: TRBJ1-4; DNA: TGTGCCAGCAGTTTACCAGGGCTGAATGGAAAACTGTTTTTT; CDR3: CASSLPGLNGKLFF
V: TRBV5-5; size: many; D: .; J: TRBJ2-7; DNA: TGTGCCAGCACCCACTGGGGTGGCTCCTACGAGCAGTACTTC; CDR3: CASTHWGGSYEQYF
V: TRBV20-1; size: many; D: TRBD2; J: TRBJ2-7; DNA: TGCAGTGCTAGTCGCGGGAGCGCCGGCGAGCAGTACTTC; CDR3: CSASRGSAGEQYF